The clone carrying this T cell receptor beta chain has only a few counts. Its antigen remains unidentified. A clone one base away is much larger, so this may be a read error. The data are from a study of T cells in Graves' hyperthyroidism and ophthalmopathy. Overall study context: Peripheral blood collection took place at initial diagnosis, before any treatment. Whole-study findings and limits: Ophthalmopathy was separated from stable hyperthyroidism by a 13 V-J model.

Researchers took RNA transcripts and amplified the TCR beta CDR3 regions from them. First-round RT-PCR with HTBI primers amplified the TCR CDR3 region. TCRdb reprocessed the multiplex PCR reads via MiXCR and lists one record per CDR3 protein. Of more than 350,000 distinct CDR3 sequences listed, 15% to 20% are singletons. The blood sample was taken at first hyperthyroidism diagnosis, before any ophthalmopathy symptoms. The CDR3 is 16 residues long. The ends were cut back, 1 base at V and 2 bases at J, with 15 bases in the middle. The germline V gene encodes CDR1 SGHAT and CDR2 FQNNGV. V usage is TRBV11-2 and J usage is TRBJ2-7; D may be TRBD1 (5 bases). Material: blood. The TCR was taken from a woman in her 30s with Graves' hyperthyroidism that later progressed to Graves' ophthalmopathy. The CDR3 nucleotides read TGTGCCAGCAGCTTAGGGCAAAGGGGCAAAACCTACGAGCAGTACTTC. Translation gives CASSLGQRGKTYEQYF.